One and the same sample provided the 22 T cell receptor beta chains below, sequenced in a study of blood T cell repertoires in COVID-19. TCRdb's table, derived via immunoSEQ multiplex PCR, lists solely in-frame clones and lacks some. The top ten hold about 8% of the sample, which has fewer than 30,000 clones, 80% to 90% seen once. The sequencing sample was made of peripheral blood. The receptors were sampled from a man aged 45-65 years with active COVID-19.

The chain uses TRBV4-3 and TRBJ2-5; TRBD2 aligns across 8 bases. The germline V gene encodes CDR1 LGHNA and CDR2 YSLEER. V was pared by 4 bases and J by 4 bases, with 11 bases of the junction left unmatched. The length of the CDR3 is 16 residues. The CDR3 sequence is CASSPRPAGEGETQYF. As DNA, the CDR3 is TGCGCCAGCAGCCCCCGACCAGCGGGAGAAGGAGAGACCCAGTACTTC.

The chain carries TRBV28 and TRBJ1-5, with D unresolved. Germline CDR1 is MDHEN and CDR2 is SYDVKM. CDR3 length: 17 residues. Between the trimmed V and J ends, which lost 5 bases and 0 bases, there was a span of 17 bases. The CDR3 here is CASSPLRGFDSNQPQHF. The CDR3 nucleotides read TGTGCCAGCAGTCCACTGCGGGGTTTCGATAGCAATCAGCCCCAGCATTTT.

This sequence joins TRBV25-1 and TRBJ2-1, with TRBD1 identical over 9 bases. CDR3 length: 16 residues. J lost 3 bases, V lost 4 bases, and 7 bases had no gene match. The germline V gene has CDR1 MGHDK and CDR2 SYGVNS. The CDR3 DNA reads as TGTGCCAGCAGTGGGATACAGGGGGCGCGCTACAATGAGCAGTTCTTC. It codes for CASSGIQGARYNEQFF.

The chain is built from TRBV19 and TRBJ1-5; 8 positions agree with TRBD1. The ends lost 4 bases at V and 2 bases at J; junction bases unmatched: 4. This CDR3 spans 15 amino acids. Germline V lookup: CDR1 LNHDA, CDR2 SQIVND (reference sequence). CDR3 region: CASSRQGKGNQPQHF. The CDR3 DNA is TGTGCCAGTAGTAGACAGGGGAAGGGCAATCAGCCCCAGCATTTT.

This chain connects TRBV18 to TRBJ1-3; D gene ambiguous. V was shortened by 10 bases and J by 4 bases, with 20 bases between the two germline ends. CDR1 is KGHSH and CDR2 is LQKENI in the germline V gene. The CDR3 has 15 amino acids. The CDR3 sequence: CATRNSRGAGNTIYF. The CDR3, as DNA: TGTGCCACCAGAAACAGTCGGGGAGCGGGAAACACCATATATTTT. Full variable domain (missing parts from reference TRBV18 and TRBJ1-3): NAGVMQNPRHLVRRRGQEARLRCSPMKGHSHVYWYRQLPEEGLKFMVYLQKENIIDESGMPKERFSAEFPKEGPSILRIQQVVRGDSAAYFCATRNSRGAGNTIYFGEGSWLTVV.

The chain employs TRBV5-1 and TRBJ2-1, with unresolved D. Trimming shortened V by 0 bases and J by 6 bases, and 16 bases separated the two germline ends. Germline assignment: CDR1 SGHRS and CDR2 YFSETQ. This CDR3 comprises 16 residues. DNA of the CDR3: TGCGCCAGCAGCTTGGCCGGGTTACACCACGGCAATGAGCAGTTCTTC. It yields the protein CASSLAGLHHGNEQFF. Together with reference TRBV5-1 and TRBJ2-1, the CDR3 gives the full variable domain: KAGVTQTPRYLIKTRGQQVTLSCSPISGHRSVSWYQQTPGQGLQFLFEYFSETQRNKGNFPGRFSGRQFSNSRSEMNVSTLELGDSALYLCASSLAGLHHGNEQFFGPGTRLTVL.

The V and J genes are TRBV7-2 and TRBJ2-4, with 11 bases aligning to TRBD2. Germline trimming cut 7 bases from V and 10 bases from J; bases unmatched to any gene: 9. Germline V lookup: CDR1 SGHTA, CDR2 FQGNSA. The CDR3 is 14 amino acids. The CDR3 nucleotides read TGTGCCAGCAACATAGCGGGAGGGCCGGAGATTCAGTACTTC. Translation gives CASNIAGGPEIQYF. Using reference TRBV7-2 and TRBJ2-4 for the parts outside the CDR3, the full variable domain is GAGVSQSPSNKVTEKGKDVELRCDPISGHTALYWYRQSLGQGLEFLIYFQGNSAPDKSGLPSDRFSAERTGGSVSTLTIQRTQQEDSAVYLCASNIAGGPEIQYFGAGTRLSVL.

The rearrangement links TRBV9 to TRBJ2-2, with 13 bases fitting TRBD2. The ends lost 2 bases at V and 1 base at J; junction bases unmatched: 2. CDR1 and CDR2 (germline): SGDLS, YYNGEE. The CDR3 contains 17 residues. The CDR3 protein is CASSVRLAGGNTGELFF. Written as DNA, the CDR3 is TGTGCCAGCAGCGTTAGACTAGCGGGAGGGAACACCGGGGAGCTGTTTTTT.

The chain combines TRBV6-6 with TRBJ1-2; 7 bases are a match to TRBD1. The CDR3 has 10 residues. Losses at the gene ends were 10 bases for V and 8 bases for J; bases not matched to a gene: 4. Germline V gene data show CDR1 as MNHNY and CDR2 as SVGAGI (reference sequence). CDR3: CATDRDGYTF. The CDR3 bases are TGTGCCACCGACAGGGACGGCTACACCTTC.

This rearrangement joins TRBV24-1 to TRBJ1-1; no firm D call. Trimming shortened V by 3 bases and J by 0 bases, and 4 bases separated the two germline ends. The CDR3 is made up of 13 amino acids. Germline loops: CDR1 KGHDR, CDR2 SFDVKD. The chain's CDR3 is CATSDRLNTEAFF. For the CDR3, the DNA is TGTGCCACCAGTGATCGTCTGAACACTGAAGCTTTCTTT.

This chain connects TRBV11-2 to TRBJ2-3, with D tentatively TRBD1 (6 bases). This CDR3 is 15 amino acids long. Germline CDR1 is SGHAT and CDR2 is FQNNGV. Deletions cut 2 bases from V and 1 base from J, with 10 bases between. The CDR3 DNA is TGTGCCAGCAGCTTAAGGGCAGGGGGCACAGATACGCAGTATTTT. It encodes CASSLRAGGTDTQYF.

V and J are TRBV28 and TRBJ1-2, with D perhaps TRBD1 (5 bases). Per germline, CDR1 MDHEN and CDR2 SYDVKM. This CDR3 region has 14 residues. V was shortened by 7 bases and J by 0 bases, with 12 bases between the two germline ends. CDR3 DNA sequence: TGTGCCAGCATCTGGGGCGGATCTAACTATGGCTACACCTTC. This gives the protein CASIWGGSNYGYTF.

The chain recombines TRBV20-1 with TRBJ2-5; TRBD1 is a possible D gene (5 bases). CDR1 and CDR2 from the germline V gene are DFQATT and SNEGSKA (reference sequence). Deletions cut 3 bases from V and 2 bases from J, with 13 bases between. The CDR3 contains 14 residues. The CDR3 protein is CSASGPGLQETQYF. The CDR3 DNA sequence: TGCAGTGCTAGTGGCCCAGGGCTTCAAGAGACCCAGTACTTC.

This chain links TRBV2 with TRBJ2-1; D may be TRBD1 (5 bases). V dropped 6 bases and J dropped 4 bases, with 10 bases sitting between them. The CDR3 totals 13 residues. The germline V gene encodes CDR1 SNHLY and CDR2 FYNNEI. CDR3 amino acids: CASSDTGYNEQFF. Written as DNA, the CDR3 is TGTGCCAGCAGCGACACAGGTTACAATGAGCAGTTCTTC. Drawing the rest from reference TRBV2 and TRBJ2-1, the complete variable domain is EPEVTQTPSHQVTQMGQEVILRCVPISNHLYFYWYRQILGQKVEFLVSFYNNEISEKSEIFDDQFSVERPDGSNFTLKIRSTKLEDSAMYFCASSDTGYNEQFFGPGTRLTVL.

The chain combines TRBV28 with TRBJ2-1; 8 nucleotides align to TRBD1. Germline V CDR1 and CDR2: MDHEN, SYDVKM. This CDR3 region has 14 residues. The J segment lost 8 bases and the V segment lost 7 bases, leaving 10 bases of the junction unmatched. The CDR3 bases are TGTGCCAGCACCGGGACAGGCCTCTTCCATGAGCAGTTCTTC. Its protein is CASTGTGLFHEQFF.

This clone has more than one count but fewer than ten. V is TRBV9 and J is TRBJ2-7, with D perhaps matching TRBD1 (6 bases). The CDR3 loop spans 15 amino acids. The V gene lost 3 bases and the J gene lost 6 bases, with 19 bases spanning the gap. CDR1 is SGDLS and CDR2 is YYNGEE in the germline V gene. CDR3 sequence: CASSEGDAVYPEQYF. CDR3 nucleotide sequence: TGTGCCAGCAGCGAGGGGGACGCGGTGTATCCCGAGCAGTACTTC.

V is TRBV9 and J is TRBJ1-1; 8 bases are shared with TRBD1. V lost 2 bases to trimming and J lost 0 bases; unmatched junction nucleotides: 3. CDR3 length: 15 amino acids. CDR1 is SGDLS, CDR2 YYNGEE, per germline. The CDR3 reads CASSVSQGVNTEAFF. CDR3 bases: TGTGCCAGCAGCGTCTCACAGGGGGTGAACACTGAAGCTTTCTTT. The full variable domain, with the rest looked up from reference TRBV9 and TRBJ1-1, is DSGVTQTPKHLITATGQRVTLRCSPRSGDLSVYWYQQSLDQGLQFLIQYYNGEERAKGNILERFSAQQFPDLHSELNLSSLELGDSALYFCASSVSQGVNTEAFFGQGTRLTVV.

The J gene is TRBJ2-1, the V gene TRBV7-2; 12 nucleotides match TRBD2. J gave up 8 bases and V 5 bases, and 7 bases lay outside the gene matches. Per the germline V gene, CDR1 is SGHTA and CDR2 is FQGNSA. The CDR3 extends over 15 amino acids. The DNA for the CDR3 is TGTGCCAGCAGCCCCGGGACTAGCGGGTGGTATGAGCAGTTCTTC. It is translated as CASSPGTSGWYEQFF.

The rearrangement links TRBV24-1 to TRBJ2-3; TRBD2 matches at 7 bases. Germline V gives CDR1 KGHDR, CDR2 SFDVKD. V was clipped by 9 bases and J by 2 bases; unmatched bases: 1. CDR3 length equals 12 residues. CDR3 sequence (DNA): TGTGCCACCCGGGACTACACAGATACGCAGTATTTT. It codes for CATRDYTDTQYF.

The chain uses TRBV3-1 (or the pseudogene TRBV3-2) and TRBJ2-7; possibly TRBD1 for D (6 bases). Germline assignment: CDR1 LGHDT and CDR2 YNNKEL (reference sequence). The CDR3 sequence is 13 residues long. Trimming removed 1 base from V and 2 bases from J, with 6 bases in between. This CDR3 reads CASSQAGAYEQYV. The CDR3 region has the DNA TGTGCCAGCAGCCAAGCAGGGGCCTACGAGCAGTACGTC.

This clone came up a few times. One end of the junction varies from germline; a read error may be responsible. V gene TRBV7-7 combines with J gene TRBJ2-7; 9 nucleotides agree with TRBD1. CDR3 length equals 14 residues. Germline CDR1 reads SSHAT; CDR2 reads FNYEAQ (reference sequence). The chain's CDR3 is CASSSGQGLTEQYF. As DNA, the CDR3 is TGTGCTAGCAGCTCGGGACAGGGACTTACCGAGCAGTACTTC.

This clone occurred once. V is TRBV5-6 and J is TRBJ2-1; maybe TRBD2 (6 bases). Germline lookup yields CDR1 SGHDT and CDR2 YYEEEE. This CDR3 is built from 16 residues. V was trimmed by 0 bases and J by 0 bases, leaving 10 bases between them. The CDR3 nucleotides are TGTGCCAGCAGCTTGGAACCGGGGGACTCCTACAATGAGCAGTTCTTC. Protein: CASSLEPGDSYNEQFF.